This T cell receptor beta chain was obtained from a study of CD8+ T cells in alopecia areata. Comments on this clone: An end of the junction differs from the germline gene, which may be a read error.

The sample's treatment: oral pan-JAK inhibitor, 5-10 mg twice daily. Reverse transcription of extracted RNA yielded cDNA, which provided the sequencing template. Data came from immunoSEQ multiplex PCR; TCRdb stores just in-frame clones and leaves some out. The sample has 90,000 to 120,000 clones, roughly 84% seen once. The CDR3 runs 15 residues. Germline V gene sequence: CDR1 MGHRA, CDR2 YSYEKL. This TCR was sampled from a human donor with alopecia areata. The chain is built from TRBV4-1 and TRBJ2-7; possibly TRBD2 for D (5 bases). The sample here was CD8+ T cells sorted from blood, taken at week 24, from a patient treated with tofacitinib. The CDR3 sequence is CASSQDGLPSDEQYF. Written as DNA, the CDR3 is TGCGCCAGCAGCCAAGACGGACTCCCCTCCGACGAGCAGTACTTC.